This TCR beta chain originates from a study of vaccination effects on CD4 cells after COVID-19 (dated by TCRdb to between 2020 and 2023). Regarding the study in general: Each participant received two doses of an mRNA SARS-CoV-2 vaccine, either BNT162b2 or mRNA-1273. In a couple of convalescent patients, pre-vaccine samples were collected 16 days and one week ahead of the first dose, 142 and 148 days after COVID-19 diagnosis. The study compared SARS-CoV-2 spike-specific CD4+ TCR repertoires before and after mRNA vaccination in COVID-19 convalescent patients and infection-naive vaccine recipients. The full study included some 10 COVID-19 convalescent patients and a handful of SARS-CoV-2-naive healthy vaccine recipients. Cultures from other donors in the study were sequenced with the Oncomine TCR Beta short-read assay on an Illumina iSeq 100.

To identify antigen-specific CD4+ T cell clonotypes by their expansion, the ViraFEST assay first stimulated PBMC with viral peptide pools and then applied TCR sequencing. After around eleven days of culture, CD4+ T cells were isolated with the EasySep CD4+ T cell isolation kit. Convalescent patients had PCR-confirmed SARS-CoV-2 infection between March and December 2020, before Alpha, Beta and Delta variants emerged in the United States. Under 2.5 million PBMC per well were cultured with 10 ug/ml peptides in IMDM containing approximately 4.7% human AB serum, approximately 9.9 IU/ml IL-2 and gentamicin. Half of the culture medium was replaced with fresh IL-2-containing medium on days 3 and 7. Unless noted otherwise, every peptide stimulation condition was grown in triplicate wells. PBMC were separated from whole blood using Ficoll-Paque Plus gradient centrifugation and were then either cryopreserved at -140C or used fresh. The overlapping peptide pools covered the spike proteins of SARS-CoV-2 and of the common cold coronaviruses HCoV-NL63, HCoV-OC43 and HCoV-229E. Genomic DNA was extracted from cultured CD4+ T cells with the QIAamp micro DNA kit.

Summary of the overall study and its limitations: In convalescent patients, the post-vaccine spike-reactive repertoire consisted mainly of new vaccine-induced clones, largely distinct from infection-induced clones. The study was limited by a small number of convalescent patients and lacked early post-infection timepoints. Marked clonal contraction was observed in both infection-induced and vaccine-induced clones at late post-vaccination timepoints, consistent with waning T cell responses.

Libraries came from the immunoSEQ multiplex PCR assay. DNA from the CD4+ T cells that had been cultured and isolated underwent TCR beta CDR3 sequencing. The published analysis was carried out like this. The analysis removed non-productive TCR sequences, trimmed reads to the CDR3 region, and retained only CDR3s that were 7 or more amino acids long. Antigen-specific clonotypes were identified using the MANAFEST web app by comparison of expansion in peptide wells against reference cultures. Positive clones required FDR<0.05 expansion versus reference and all other wells, odds ratio above 5, and frequency above 0.1% in two replicate wells. Cross-reactive clonotypes were defined as significantly expanded in SARS-CoV-2 spike wells and in at least one common cold coronavirus spike condition. Using the stringdist R package, CDR3 similarity was measured by Levenshtein distance, and unrooted trees were constructed with ape in R 3.6.1. What TCRdb holds here is the immuneACCESS table cut down to in-frame rearrangements. Part of the clones is not present; checked against another copy, under half of the missing clones reflect an unresolved V gene, and the others are unexplained. The V and J calls and clone size come from that table; D and trimming were worked out from the DNA. A total of 30,000 to 45,000 clones appear in this sample, approximately 78% of them only once. The ten biggest clones cover over 15% of the sample.

The CDR3 spans 11 residues, from the cysteine through the phenylalanine. This entry keeps only the CDR3 DNA: 33 bases, framed from base 1. The germline ends are 11 bases apart after V is trimmed by 5 bases and J by 11 bases. In the germline V gene (reference sequence), CDR1 corresponds to MNHNY and CDR2 to SVGAGI. A note on this clone: Its binding antigen is unknown. No base quality values were provided; no much bigger clone lies one nucleotide off.

This receptor chain uses TRBV6-6 and TRBJ2-3; no D gene is confidently identified. The receptor was isolated from a human donor who had a prior SARS-CoV-2 infection. The sample in question was CD4+ T cells from PBMCs cultured with HCoV-NL63 spike peptides, obtained before COVID-19 vaccination. Explained via the paper, the cell subset or site label denotes: HCoV-NL63 spike overlapping peptide pool stimulation. The sequenced DNA: TGTGCCAGCAGTCCGAGAAATAAGCAGTATTTT. Translated, this gives CASSPRNKQYF.